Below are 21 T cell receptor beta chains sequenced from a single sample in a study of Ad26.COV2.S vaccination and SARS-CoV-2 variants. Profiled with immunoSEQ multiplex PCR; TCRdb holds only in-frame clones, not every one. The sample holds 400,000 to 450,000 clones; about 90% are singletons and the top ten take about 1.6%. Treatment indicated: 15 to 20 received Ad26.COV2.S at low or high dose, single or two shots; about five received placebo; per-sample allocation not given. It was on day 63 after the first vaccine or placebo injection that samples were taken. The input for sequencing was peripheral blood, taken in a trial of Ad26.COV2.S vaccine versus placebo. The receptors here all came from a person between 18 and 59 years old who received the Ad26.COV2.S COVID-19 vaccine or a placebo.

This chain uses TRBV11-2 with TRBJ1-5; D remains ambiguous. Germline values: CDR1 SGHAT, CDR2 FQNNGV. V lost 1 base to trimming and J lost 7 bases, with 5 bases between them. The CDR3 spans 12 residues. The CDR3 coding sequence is TGTGCCAGCAGCTTAGGTAGCCAGCCCCAGCATTTT. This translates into CASSLGSQPQHF.

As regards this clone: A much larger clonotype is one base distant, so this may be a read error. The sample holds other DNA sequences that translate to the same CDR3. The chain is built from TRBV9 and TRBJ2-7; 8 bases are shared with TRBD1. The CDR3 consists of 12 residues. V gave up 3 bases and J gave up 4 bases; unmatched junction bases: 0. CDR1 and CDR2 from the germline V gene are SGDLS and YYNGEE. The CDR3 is CASSGQGYEQYF. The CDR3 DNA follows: TGTGCCAGCAGCGGACAGGGGTACGAGCAGTACTTC. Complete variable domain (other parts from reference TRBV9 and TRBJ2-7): DSGVTQTPKHLITATGQRVTLRCSPRSGDLSVYWYQQSLDQGLQFLIQYYNGEERAKGNILERFSAQQFPDLHSELNLSSLELGDSALYFCASSGQGYEQYFGPGTRLTVT.

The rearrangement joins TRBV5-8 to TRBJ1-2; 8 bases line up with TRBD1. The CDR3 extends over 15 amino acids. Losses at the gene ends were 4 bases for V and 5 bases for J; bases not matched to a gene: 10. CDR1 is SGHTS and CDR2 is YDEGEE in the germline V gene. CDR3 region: CASSQSPWTGYGYTF. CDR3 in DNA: TGTGCCAGCAGCCAATCCCCGTGGACAGGGTATGGCTACACCTTC. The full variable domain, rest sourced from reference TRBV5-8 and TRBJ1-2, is EAGVTQSPTHLIKTRGQQATLRCSPISGHTSVYWYQQALGLGLQFLLWYDEGEERNRGNFPPRFSGRQFPNYSSELNVNALELEDSALYLCASSQSPWTGYGYTFGSGTRLTVV.

CDR3 region: CASSQDSSGGGNEQFF. The CDR3 nucleotides are TGCGCCAGCAGCCAAGATTCCAGCGGGGGTGGCAATGAGCAGTTCTTC. The chain combines TRBV4-3 with TRBJ2-1; 8 nucleotides align to TRBD2. The germline V gene encodes CDR1 LGHNA and CDR2 YSLEER. This CDR3 contains 16 residues. The V segment lost 0 bases and the J segment 6 bases; nucleotides outside the gene matches: 7.

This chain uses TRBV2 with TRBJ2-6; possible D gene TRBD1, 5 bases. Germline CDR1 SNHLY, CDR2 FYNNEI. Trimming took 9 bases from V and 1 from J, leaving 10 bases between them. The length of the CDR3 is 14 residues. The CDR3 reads CASLQESGANVLTF. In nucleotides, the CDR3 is TGTGCCAGTCTACAGGAATCTGGGGCCAACGTCCTGACTTTC. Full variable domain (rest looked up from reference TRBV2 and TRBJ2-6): EPEVTQTPSHQVTQMGQEVILRCVPISNHLYFYWYRQILGQKVEFLVSFYNNEISEKSEIFDDQFSVERPDGSNFTLKIRSTKLEDSAMYFCASLQESGANVLTFGAGSRLTVL.

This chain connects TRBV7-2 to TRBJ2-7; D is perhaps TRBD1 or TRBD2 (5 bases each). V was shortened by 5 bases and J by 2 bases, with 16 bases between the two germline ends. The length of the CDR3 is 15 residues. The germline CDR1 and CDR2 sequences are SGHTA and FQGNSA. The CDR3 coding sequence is TGTGCCAGCAGCGTGGGACCACAATTCACCTACGAGCAGTACTTC. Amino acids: CASSVGPQFTYEQYF. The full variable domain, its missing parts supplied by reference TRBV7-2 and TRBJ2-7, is GAGVSQSPSNKVTEKGKDVELRCDPISGHTALYWYRQSLGQGLEFLIYFQGNSAPDKSGLPSDRFSAERTGGSVSTLTIQRTQQEDSAVYLCASSVGPQFTYEQYFGPGTRLTVT.

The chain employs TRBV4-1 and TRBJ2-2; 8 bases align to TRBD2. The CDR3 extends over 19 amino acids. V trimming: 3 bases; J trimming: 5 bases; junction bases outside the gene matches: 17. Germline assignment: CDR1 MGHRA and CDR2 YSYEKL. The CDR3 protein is CASSHLTAGGAVGTGELFF. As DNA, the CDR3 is TGCGCCAGCAGCCATCTAACCGCGGGGGGCGCGGTTGGAACCGGGGAGCTGTTTTTT.

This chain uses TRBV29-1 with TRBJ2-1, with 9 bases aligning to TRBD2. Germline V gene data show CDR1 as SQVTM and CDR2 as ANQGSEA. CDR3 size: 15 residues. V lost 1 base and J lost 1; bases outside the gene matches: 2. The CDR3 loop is CSVEGGGASYNEQFF. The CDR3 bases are TGCAGCGTTGAAGGCGGGGGGGCTTCCTACAATGAGCAGTTCTTC.

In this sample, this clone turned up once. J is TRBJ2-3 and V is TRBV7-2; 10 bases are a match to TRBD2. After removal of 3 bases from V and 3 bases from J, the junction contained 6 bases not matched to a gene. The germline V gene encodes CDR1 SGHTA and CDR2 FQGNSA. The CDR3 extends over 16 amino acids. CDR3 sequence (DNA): TGTGCCAGCAGCTTTAGGAGCGGGGGGGCGACAGATACGCAGTATTTT. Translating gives CASSFRSGGATDTQYF.

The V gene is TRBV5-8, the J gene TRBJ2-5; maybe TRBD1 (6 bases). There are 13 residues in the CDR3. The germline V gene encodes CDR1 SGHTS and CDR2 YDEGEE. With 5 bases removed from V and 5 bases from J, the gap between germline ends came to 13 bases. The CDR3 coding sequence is TGTGCCAGCAGTGGACAGAGAAAGGAGACCCAGTACTTC. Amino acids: CASSGQRKETQYF.

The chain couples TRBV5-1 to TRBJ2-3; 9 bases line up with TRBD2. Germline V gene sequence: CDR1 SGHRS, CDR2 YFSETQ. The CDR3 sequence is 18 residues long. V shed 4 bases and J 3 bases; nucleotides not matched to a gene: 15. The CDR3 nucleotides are TGCGCCAGCAGCCACCCAAGGCGGCGGGGGGGCTCGACAGATACGCAGTATTTT. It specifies CASSHPRRRGGSTDTQYF.

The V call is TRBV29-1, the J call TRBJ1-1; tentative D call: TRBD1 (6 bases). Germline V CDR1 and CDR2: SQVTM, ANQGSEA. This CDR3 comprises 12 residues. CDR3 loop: CTYGGAVTEAFF. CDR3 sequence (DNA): TGCACCTACGGGGGGGCGGTAACCGAAGCTTTCTTT.

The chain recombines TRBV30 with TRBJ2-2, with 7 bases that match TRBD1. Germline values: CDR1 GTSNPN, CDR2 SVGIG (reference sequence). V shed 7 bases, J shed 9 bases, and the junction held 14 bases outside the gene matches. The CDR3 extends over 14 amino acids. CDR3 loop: CAFANRGFTRELFF. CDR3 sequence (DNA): TGTGCCTTTGCCAACAGGGGTTTTACCAGGGAGCTGTTTTTT. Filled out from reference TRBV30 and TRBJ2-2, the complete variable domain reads SQTIHQWPATLVQPVGSPLSLECTVEGTSNPNLYWYRQAAGRGLQLLFYSVGIGQISSEVPQNLSASRPQDRQFILSSKKLLLSDSGFYLCAFANRGFTRELFFGEGSRLTVL.

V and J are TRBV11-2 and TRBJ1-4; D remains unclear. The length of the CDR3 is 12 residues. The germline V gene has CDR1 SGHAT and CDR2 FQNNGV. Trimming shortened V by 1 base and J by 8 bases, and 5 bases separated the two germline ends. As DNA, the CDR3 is TGTGCCAGCAGCTTAGTCCGGGAAAAACTGTTTTTT. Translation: CASSLVREKLFF. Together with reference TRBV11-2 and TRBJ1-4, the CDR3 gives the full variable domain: EAGVAQSPRYKIIEKRQSVAFWCNPISGHATLYWYQQILGQGPKLLIQFQNNGVVDDSQLPKDRFSAERLKGVDSTLKIQPAKLEDSAVYLCASSLVREKLFFGSGTQLSVL.

CDR3 bases: TGTGCCAGCACCCGAACTCGGAACACCGGGGAGCTGTTTTTT. This translates into CASTRTRNTGELFF. This rearrangement joins TRBV9 to TRBJ2-2; D gene ambiguous. The CDR3 contains 14 residues. V lost 6 bases, J lost 1 base, and 10 bases lay in between. The germline V gene encodes CDR1 SGDLS and CDR2 YYNGEE. Based on the CDR3 plus reference TRBV9 and TRBJ2-2, the full variable domain is DSGVTQTPKHLITATGQRVTLRCSPRSGDLSVYWYQQSLDQGLQFLIQYYNGEERAKGNILERFSAQQFPDLHSELNLSSLELGDSALYFCASTRTRNTGELFFGEGSRLTVL.

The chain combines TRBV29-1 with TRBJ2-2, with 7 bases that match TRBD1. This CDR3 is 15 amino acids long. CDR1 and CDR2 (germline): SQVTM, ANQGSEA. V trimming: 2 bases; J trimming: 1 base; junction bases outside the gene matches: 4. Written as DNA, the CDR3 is TGCAGCGTTGAAAGCCGGGACAGGAACACCGGGGAGCTGTTTTTT. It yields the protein CSVESRDRNTGELFF.

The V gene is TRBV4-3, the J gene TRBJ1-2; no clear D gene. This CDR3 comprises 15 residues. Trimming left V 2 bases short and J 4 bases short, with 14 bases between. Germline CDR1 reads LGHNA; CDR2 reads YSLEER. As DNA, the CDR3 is TGCGCCAGCAGCCAAAGGGCCGGGAGCCCCTATGGCTACACCTTC. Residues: CASSQRAGSPYGYTF.

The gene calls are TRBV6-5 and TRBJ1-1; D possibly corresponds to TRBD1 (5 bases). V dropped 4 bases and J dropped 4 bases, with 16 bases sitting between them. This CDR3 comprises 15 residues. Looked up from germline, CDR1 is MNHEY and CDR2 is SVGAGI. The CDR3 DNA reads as TGTGCCAGCAGTTGCGTGGGGGTGGGTTGCACTGAAGCTTTCTTT. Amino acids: CASSCVGVGCTEAFF.

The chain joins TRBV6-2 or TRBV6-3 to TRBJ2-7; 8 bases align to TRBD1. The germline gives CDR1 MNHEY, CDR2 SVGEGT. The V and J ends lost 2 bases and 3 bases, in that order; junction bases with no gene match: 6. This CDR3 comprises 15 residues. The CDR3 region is CASSYLFDRGYEQYF. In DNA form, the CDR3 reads TGTGCCAGCAGTTACCTCTTCGACAGGGGCTACGAGCAGTACTTC.

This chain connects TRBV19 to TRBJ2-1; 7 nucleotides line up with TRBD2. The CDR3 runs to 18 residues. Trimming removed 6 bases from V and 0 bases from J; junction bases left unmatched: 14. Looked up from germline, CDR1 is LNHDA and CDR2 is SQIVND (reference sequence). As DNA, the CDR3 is TGTGCCAGTAGATCGGCCAGCGGGGACGCAATCTCCTACAATGAGCAGTTCTTC. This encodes CASRSASGDAISYNEQFF. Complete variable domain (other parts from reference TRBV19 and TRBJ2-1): DGGITQSPKYLFRKEGQNVTLSCEQNLNHDAMYWYRQDPGQGLRLIYYSQIVNDFQKGDIAEGYSVSREKKESFPLTVTSAQKNPTAFYLCASRSASGDAISYNEQFFGPGTRLTVL.

CDR3 protein: CASGLAPRLAGGHYNEQFF. For the CDR3, the DNA is TGTGCTAGTGGTTTGGCACCTAGACTAGCGGGGGGGCACTACAATGAGCAGTTCTTC. V and J are TRBV12-5 and TRBJ2-1, with 14 nucleotides matching TRBD2. Trimming at V came to 1 base and at J to 3 bases, leaving 8 bases not matched to a gene. The CDR3 covers 19 residues. Per germline, CDR1 LGHNT and CDR2 FRNRAP.